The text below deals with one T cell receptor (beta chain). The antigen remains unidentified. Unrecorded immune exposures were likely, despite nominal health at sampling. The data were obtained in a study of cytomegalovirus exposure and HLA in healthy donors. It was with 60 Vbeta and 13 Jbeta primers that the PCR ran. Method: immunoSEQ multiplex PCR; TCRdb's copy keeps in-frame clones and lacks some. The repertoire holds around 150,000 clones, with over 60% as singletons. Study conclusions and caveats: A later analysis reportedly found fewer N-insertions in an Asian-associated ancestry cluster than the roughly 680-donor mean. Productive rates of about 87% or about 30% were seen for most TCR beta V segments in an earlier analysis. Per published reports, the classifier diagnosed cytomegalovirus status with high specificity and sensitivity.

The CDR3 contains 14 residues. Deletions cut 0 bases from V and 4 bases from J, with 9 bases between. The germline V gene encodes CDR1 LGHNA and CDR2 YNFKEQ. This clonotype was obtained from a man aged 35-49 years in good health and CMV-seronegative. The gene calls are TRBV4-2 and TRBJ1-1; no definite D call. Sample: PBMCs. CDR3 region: CASSQDDKTTEAFF. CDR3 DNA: TGTGCCAGCAGCCAAGACGACAAAACCACTGAAGCTTTCTTT.